What follows are 17 T cell receptor beta chains derived from one specimen sequenced in a study of control samples from healthy donors and cancer patients. Method: immunoSEQ multiplex PCR; TCRdb's copy keeps in-frame clones and lacks some. The sample comprises about 170,000 clones, about 90% of which are singletons, and around 5% rests with the top ten. The source material was blood. Receptors were obtained from a woman aged 30 to 39 in good health.

With regard to this clone: The same CDR3 is also encoded by other DNA sequences in this sample. The chain links TRBV24-1 to TRBJ1-5, with D possibly matching TRBD1 (6 bases). Germline V lookup: CDR1 KGHDR, CDR2 SFDVKD. Between the trimmed V and J ends, which lost 5 bases and 0 bases, there was a span of 7 bases. The CDR3 covers 14 residues. CDR3: CATSGTVSNQPQHF. DNA for the CDR3: TGTGCCACCAGTGGGACAGTTAGCAATCAGCCCCAGCATTTT.

This clone has a handful of counts. The chain joins TRBV18 to TRBJ2-2; 14 bases align to TRBD2. CDR3 length: 17 amino acids. V lost 2 bases to trimming and J lost 5 bases; unmatched junction nucleotides: 4. The germline gives CDR1 KGHSH, CDR2 LQKENI. CDR3 DNA: TGTGCCAGCTCACCAGGGACTAGCGGGAGTTCGACCGGGGAGCTGTTTTTT. Amino acid sequence: CASSPGTSGSSTGELFF.

The J gene is TRBJ1-1, the V gene TRBV27; the match to TRBD1 covers 8 bases. This CDR3 comprises 14 residues. Germline CDR1 MNHEY, CDR2 SMNVEV (reference sequence). Unmatched junction bases numbered 5, after V lost 3 bases and J lost 5 bases. The CDR3 loop is CASSFDRGGTEAFF. The CDR3, as DNA: TGTGCCAGCAGTTTCGACAGGGGAGGGACTGAAGCTTTCTTT.

V usage is TRBV7-2 and J usage is TRBJ2-3; maybe TRBD2 (5 bases). The CDR3 contains 19 residues. V lost 5 bases, J lost 4 bases, and 28 bases lay in between. Per germline, CDR1 SGHTA and CDR2 FQGNSA. CDR3 residues: CASSPLREPLTLKSDTQYF. The CDR3 nucleotides read TGTGCCAGCAGCCCTCTCCGGGAACCTTTGACACTTAAATCAGATACGCAGTATTTT.

This clone was recorded only once. V usage is TRBV9 and J usage is TRBJ2-1, with a tentative D call TRBD1 (5 bases). The V end lost 1 base, the J end lost 4 bases, and 18 bases lay between the germline ends. The germline V gene encodes CDR1 SGDLS and CDR2 YYNGEE. CDR3 length: 17 residues. In DNA form, the CDR3 reads TGTGCCAGCAGCGTATCGGTGGGGCGAAAAAATTACAATGAGCAGTTCTTC. This encodes CASSVSVGRKNYNEQFF.

The chain has TRBV4-1 and TRBJ1-5, with D perhaps TRBD1 (5 bases). V lost 3 bases and J 2 bases, leaving 8 bases between the germline ends. The CDR3 consists of 14 residues. CDR1 is MGHRA and CDR2 is YSYEKL in the germline V gene. CDR3 protein: CASSHRVGNQPQHF. CDR3 sequence (DNA): TGCGCCAGCAGCCACAGGGTAGGCAATCAGCCCCAGCATTTT.

The rearrangement uses TRBV2 and TRBJ1-2; possible D gene TRBD1, 5 bases. Between the trimmed V and J ends, which lost 5 bases and 8 bases, there was a span of 18 bases. Germline V lookup: CDR1 SNHLY, CDR2 FYNNEI. This CDR3 comprises 14 residues. The CDR3 region is CASSLGEMVPGYTF. Here the CDR3 DNA reads TGTGCCAGCAGTCTAGGGGAGATGGTGCCCGGCTACACCTTC.

This clone was seen only a few times. In DNA form, the CDR3 reads TGTGCCAGCAGTTACTCAAAGGTGCTGAACACTGAAGCTTTCTTT. This gives the protein CASSYSKVLNTEAFF. V usage is TRBV6-5 and J usage is TRBJ1-1, with unresolved D. The CDR3 is made up of 15 amino acids. Looked up from germline, CDR1 is MNHEY and CDR2 is SVGAGI. V was trimmed by 0 bases and J by 0 bases, leaving 8 bases between them.

This rearrangement joins TRBV30 to TRBJ1-4; D may be TRBD1 (5 bases). Germline CDR1 and CDR2: GTSNPN and SVGIG (reference sequence). V was trimmed by 7 bases and J by 12 bases, leaving 21 bases between them. This CDR3 is built from 13 residues. The CDR3 region is CASTGRVMGELFF. As DNA, the CDR3 is TGTGCCTCCACGGGACGGGTAATGGGGGAACTGTTTTTT.

V and J are TRBV27 and TRBJ2-2; TRBD2 agrees at 9 bases. Germline lookup yields CDR1 MNHEY and CDR2 SMNVEV (reference sequence). The CDR3 totals 16 residues. Trimming at V came to 8 bases and at J to 6 bases, leaving 13 bases not matched to a gene. CDR3 in amino acids: CASVTWAGGPSGELFF. DNA for the CDR3: TGTGCCAGCGTAACTTGGGCGGGAGGGCCCTCCGGGGAGCTGTTTTTT.

This sequence joins TRBV4-1 and TRBJ2-7, with D perhaps TRBD1 or TRBD2 (5 bases each). V was shortened by 1 base and J by 2 bases, with 9 bases between the two germline ends. This CDR3 contains 14 residues. Germline loops: CDR1 MGHRA, CDR2 YSYEKL. CDR3 region: CASSQVQGAYEQYF. The CDR3, as DNA: TGCGCCAGCAGCCAAGTTCAGGGAGCCTACGAGCAGTACTTC.

The chain employs TRBV6-1 and TRBJ2-3; D is uncertain. Trimming stripped 1 base from V and 3 bases from J, with 5 bases between. The CDR3 extends over 13 amino acids. Germline values: CDR1 MNHNS, CDR2 SASEGT. The CDR3 DNA reads as TGTGCCAGCAGTGAAGATATGACAGATACGCAGTATTTT. Its translation is CASSEDMTDTQYF.

This sequence joins TRBV4-1 and TRBJ1-1; D gene uncertain. Germline V gene data show CDR1 as MGHRA and CDR2 as YSYEKL. V was pared by 6 bases and J by 0 bases, with 11 bases between. The CDR3 extends over 14 amino acids. This chain's CDR3 is CASRAETMNTEAFF. The CDR3 coding sequence is TGCGCCAGCAGGGCAGAGACCATGAACACTGAAGCTTTCTTT.

The genes are TRBV7-9 and TRBJ1-5; D unclear. Germline CDR1 is SEHNR and CDR2 is FQNEAQ (reference sequence). The CDR3 is 14 amino acids. V lost 2 bases and J 4 bases, leaving 9 bases between the germline ends. CDR3 sequence reads: CASSLLAGNQPQHF. DNA for the CDR3: TGTGCCAGCAGCTTATTGGCGGGGAATCAGCCCCAGCATTTT.

The sample holds a few counts of this clone. This chain joins TRBV2 and TRBJ1-5; D uncertain. In germline, CDR1 is SNHLY, CDR2 FYNNEI. V was cut by 7 bases and J by 7 bases, with 17 bases left in between. The CDR3 contains 14 residues. The CDR3 reads CASTVREGKQPQHF. In DNA, the CDR3 is TGTGCCAGCACGGTAAGGGAGGGAAAACAGCCCCAGCATTTT.

The genes are TRBV3-1 (or the pseudogene TRBV3-2) and TRBJ2-2, with D tentatively TRBD1 (7 bases). V lost 8 bases and J lost 6, with 16 bases in between. This CDR3 comprises 14 residues. Germline CDR1 LGHDT, CDR2 YNNKEL (reference sequence). In nucleotides, the CDR3 is TGTGCCAGCCGCGGGACAGTAACGGCCGGGGAGCTGTTTTTT. Protein product: CASRGTVTAGELFF.

The gene calls are TRBV13 and TRBJ2-3, with D possibly TRBD2 on 5 matching bases. The length of the CDR3 is 15 residues. Trimming shortened V by 5 bases and J by 4 bases, and 16 bases separated the two germline ends. CDR1 is PRHDT, CDR2 FYEKMQ, per germline (reference sequence). The CDR3 loop reads CASSPPFFSADTQYF. The CDR3 DNA reads TGTGCCAGCAGCCCCCCCTTTTTTAGCGCAGATACGCAGTATTTT.